This T cell receptor beta chain appears in the sequencing data of a study of glioma-infiltrating T cells after dendritic cell vaccination. Germline CDR1 KGHSH, CDR2 LQKENI. The CDR3 is 14 amino acids. Trimming shortened V by 3 bases and J by 3 bases, and 9 bases separated the two germline ends. All glioblastoma patients lacked an isocitrate dehydrogenase mutation. Some clones are missing from TCRdb's copy, which holds only in-frame ones; the method was immunoSEQ multiplex PCR. The sample includes tens of thousands of clones, roughly 82% of them seen just once. A note on this clone: The antigen remains unidentified.

Whole-study results and caveats: Only a small number of patients had complete blood and tumor samples.

This material consisted of blood, taken before dendritic cell vaccination. The chain joins TRBV18 to TRBJ1-5; D might be TRBD1 (5 bases). This sequence was found in a human donor with glioblastoma. CDR3 loop: CASSPQGYNQPQHF. As DNA, the CDR3 is TGTGCCAGCTCACCTCAGGGATACAATCAGCCCCAGCATTTT.